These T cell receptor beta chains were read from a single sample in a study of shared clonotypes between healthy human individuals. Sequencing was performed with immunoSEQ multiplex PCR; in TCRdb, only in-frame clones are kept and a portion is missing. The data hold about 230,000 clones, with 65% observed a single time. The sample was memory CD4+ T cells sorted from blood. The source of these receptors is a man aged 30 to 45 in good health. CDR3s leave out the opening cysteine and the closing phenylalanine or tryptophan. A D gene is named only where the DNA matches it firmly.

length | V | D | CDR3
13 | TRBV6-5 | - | ASSYQPSNTGELF
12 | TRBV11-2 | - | ASSLDRQVGTQY
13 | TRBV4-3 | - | ASSQAGLANYGYT
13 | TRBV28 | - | ASRVGGGGINGYT
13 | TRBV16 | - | ASSQSSANTGELF
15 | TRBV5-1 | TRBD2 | ASSSQPLAGGTDTQY
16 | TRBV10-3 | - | AISGIFTQGFREGGAF
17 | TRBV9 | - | ASSVCGVRRRKQDYGYT
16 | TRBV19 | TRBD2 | ASSMVWLAGGSSYEQY
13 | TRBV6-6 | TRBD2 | ASSYEAGAHNEQF
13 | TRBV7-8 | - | ASSLDSQVSYEQY